This T cell receptor (beta chain) was sequenced for a study of T cells in Graves' hyperthyroidism and ophthalmopathy. Amplification of TCR beta CDR3 regions used RNA as the template. The TCR CDR3 was amplified in a first-round RT-PCR using the HTBI primer set. TCRdb reanalysed the multiplex PCR reads using MiXCR and keeps one entry per CDR3 protein. This sample has 90,000 to 120,000 distinct CDR3 sequences, with 16% found just once. Germline lookup yields CDR1 SNHLY and CDR2 FYNNEI. V was pared by 6 bases and J by 6 bases, with 12 bases of the junction left unmatched. The CDR3 loop spans 17 amino acids.

The receptor comes from a woman in her 50s with Graves' hyperthyroidism. The chain links TRBV2 to TRBJ2-1; TRBD2 aligns across 12 bases. The source material was blood. This CDR3 is CASRDDRLAGVLNEQFF. The DNA for the CDR3 is TGTGCCAGCAGGGACGACCGACTAGCGGGAGTTCTCAATGAGCAGTTCTTC.